This entry lists 7 T cell receptor beta chains sequenced from one sample in a study of T cell repertoires in cytomegalovirus infection. TCRdb re-called the reads with MiXCR, one entry per CDR3 protein. The data hold 650,000 to 900,000 distinct CDR3 sequences, with about 29% observed a single time. These receptors have no identified antigens. Sequencing was performed on cultured CD8+ T cells from PBMCs, taken from culture after CMV antigen stimulation. These receptor sequences come from a human donor in good health (CMV status not recorded). Some clones in this sample may be carry-over from other donors' samples.

The J gene is TRBJ2-2, the V gene TRBV9; 9 nucleotides agree with TRBD1. The length of the CDR3 is 16 residues. The germline gives CDR1 SGDLS, CDR2 YYNGEE. V was pared by 2 bases and J by 5 bases, with 7 bases of the junction left unmatched. The CDR3 is CASSVPGQGGTGELFF. Written as DNA, the CDR3 is TGTGCCAGCAGCGTTCCGGGACAGGGAGGAACCGGGGAGCTGTTTTTT.

The chain recombines TRBV24-1 with TRBJ1-1; D is unresolved. V was trimmed by 5 bases and J by 7 bases, leaving 7 bases between them. CDR1 and CDR2 from the germline V gene are KGHDR and SFDVKD. The CDR3 has 11 amino acids. CDR3 sequence reads: CATSANGEAFF. CDR3 DNA: TGTGCCACCAGTGCGAACGGTGAAGCTTTCTTT.

The chain has TRBV27 and TRBJ2-5; 7 positions match TRBD1. The CDR3 totals 13 residues. Trimming at V came to 8 bases and at J to 5 bases, leaving 8 bases not matched to a gene. The V gene's germline CDR1 is MNHEY and CDR2 SMNVEV (reference sequence). The CDR3 coding sequence is TGTGCCAGCGCGGACAGGTCGGTGGAGACCCAGTACTTC. Translation gives CASADRSVETQYF.

The chain carries TRBV6-6 and TRBJ1-1; TRBD1 might be the D (6 bases). Germline V gene sequence: CDR1 MNHNY, CDR2 SVGAGI (reference sequence). The CDR3 runs to 12 residues. Trimming stripped 4 bases from V and 5 bases from J, with 8 bases between. The CDR3 coding sequence is TGTGCCAGCAGTTCAGGACAGACTGAAGCTTTCTTT. Amino acids: CASSSGQTEAFF.

This chain joins TRBV4-1 and TRBJ2-1; 10 bases agree with TRBD1. J was trimmed by 3 bases and V by 4 bases; bases with no gene match: 9. This CDR3 comprises 17 residues. Germline values: CDR1 MGHRA, CDR2 YSYEKL. CDR3 bases: TGCGCCAGCAGCCTCTACGGGGGGACAGGGGTCTACAATGAGCAGTTCTTC. It is translated as CASSLYGGTGVYNEQFF.

This clonotype was detected a few times. This chain links TRBV27 with TRBJ1-6; D is unresolved. Per the germline V gene, CDR1 is MNHEY and CDR2 is SMNVEV (reference sequence). Trimming shortened V by 5 bases and J by 0 bases, and 8 bases separated the two germline ends. The CDR3 is made up of 15 amino acids. The CDR3 protein is CASSSLGSYNSPLHF. CDR3 bases: TGTGCCAGCAGTAGCTTAGGCTCCTATAATTCACCCCTCCACTTT.

The chain employs TRBV4-2 and TRBJ2-5, with a tentative D call TRBD2 (7 bases). In germline, CDR1 is LGHNA, CDR2 YNFKEQ. The CDR3 sequence is 14 residues long. The V gene lost 3 bases and the J gene lost 5 bases, with 13 bases spanning the gap. The CDR3 sequence: CASSQGGGDETQYF. Written as DNA, the CDR3 is TGTGCCAGCAGCCAGGGGGGGGGCGATGAGACCCAGTACTTC.